This T cell receptor beta chain is from a study of cytomegalovirus exposure and HLA in healthy donors (dated by TCRdb to 2016 to 2017). With regard to the full study: In an earlier analysis of under 600 of the donors, 250 to 350 Gb of sequence data and 90 million to 120 million unique TCR beta sequences from roughly 190 million T cells were reported. Using immunosequencing, the study profiled T cell repertoires from some 670 subjects and related those repertoires to cytomegalovirus serostatus. All discovery cohort repertoires had been generated using a single sequencing platform. To predict cytomegalovirus infection status, the study brought together high-throughput TCR immunosequencing, statistical association of individual TCRs with disease status, and machine learning. The genetic ancestry cluster associated with self-reported Caucasian donors included roughly 84% of the roughly 390 genotyped donors. Besides the first cohort of 500 to 700 subjects, a separate validation cohort made up of 120 different subjects was used. A later analysis re-examined previously published TCR beta repertoires from 600 to 700 donors and added high-resolution HLA genotyping to investigate patterns of TCR occurrence. A later genetic analysis took genome-wide SNP genotypes for about 55% of the roughly 670 donors and used that subset as a discovery cohort. Both class I and class II loci were covered by HLA typing, at four-digit resolution. About 280 gigabases of sequencing data and around 80 million unique TCR sequences made up an early release that covered 640 HLA-typed donors. Five DR-DQ haplotypes were handled as single units for association and clustering, since linkage in the cohort was strong. The number of donors typed differed by locus, with roughly 629-640 for A, B, C, DRB1 and DQB1, around 500 for DQA1, over 600 for DPA1, and around 450 for DPB1. Among a few hundred genotyped donors of the cohort, an average of around 240,000 unique TCR beta nucleotide sequences were sequenced per donor, roughly a sixth of them non-productive. In the later analysis, no new phenotypic data were used to find candidate immune exposures; instead, reliance was placed on TCR beta sequences and their occurrence across donors. Donor age, sex, ethnicity and CMV serostatus were compiled together with the repertoire data. In an earlier analysis of 587 of the donors, high-throughput TCR beta sequencing was used to judge whether each TCR beta V gene segment behaved as functional or pseudogenic. The aim of the study was to test whether cataloging public T cell receptors could identify signatures of past pathogen exposure.

General study outcomes and caveats: In a later analysis, most CMV-associated TCR beta chains were found to appear HLA-restricted, with HLA associations seemingly driven largely by CMV exposure. A group of highly shared sequence variants was considered likely to be a technical artifact of the sequencing pipeline. In a later analysis, several top co-occurrence clusters were reported to appear linked to parvovirus B19, influenza, CMV and Epstein-Barr virus. This cohort had only TCR beta chains sequenced, and the lack of alpha or paired-chain data limited which features could be detected. An association between a missense DCLRE1C variant and V-gene and J-gene trimming of TCR beta chains was found in a later genetic analysis and replicated in an independent cohort. A further reported finding was that TCR beta sequences accurately predicted the HLA-A and HLA-B alleles for most subjects in the first cohort. In both the original and validation cohorts, the classifier was reported to diagnose cytomegalovirus status with high specificity and sensitivity. The only immune exposure information available for the cohort was CMV serostatus. Linkage disequilibrium might explain the correlated functional status among segregating V segments, but an unknown experimental factor could not be excluded. A later analysis associated 15,000 or so TCR beta sequences with specific HLA alleles at a false discovery rate of 0.05. In an earlier analysis of over 550 of the donors, most TCR beta V segments were observed in productive rearrangements about 87% or about 30% of the time, broadly matching IMGT annotations. Three of the identified cytomegalovirus-associated TCR beta chains were confirmed in vitro to be specific for cytomegalovirus antigens. In the study, 150 to 200 TCR beta chains were listed as associated with cytomegalovirus. Because the 87-base-pair reads could not distinguish some IMGT-functional V segments, including TRBV6-2 and TRBV6-3, those segments were excluded. It was suggested by the authors that the approach could potentially be generalized to other disease states and immunological phenotypes. Most TCR sequences were seen in very few donors, while some public TCRs were found in many individuals. Because some donors lacked HLA typing at each locus, the association tests relied only on the typed subset. Presence/absence analyses assumed roughly uniform sequencing depth across donors, an assumption that may not hold. According to a later genetic analysis, donors in an Asian-associated ancestry cluster had fewer N-insertions in productive TCRs than the approximately 630-donor mean. In a later analysis, TCR association rates were found to vary across HLA loci, with the most associated TCRs seen for DRB1 alleles and the fewest for HLA-C alleles. Because counts were too low, about 15 rarely observed V segments, including chromosome 9 orphons, were left out of the earlier analysis of approximately 580 of the donors. A later analysis found that HLA-associated TCR beta chains were more clonally expanded and had lower generation probabilities than equally common non-associated chains. Strong co-occurrence of HLA alleles, especially DR and DQ, made assigning TCR associations to individual alleles difficult.

As concerns this clone: No cognate antigen has been identified for it.

Library preparation employed the immunoSEQ multiplex PCR assay. The multiplex PCR relied on a mix of 60 forward primers for TCR Vbeta segments and 13 reverse primers for TCR Jbeta segments. The CDR3 region of rearranged TCR beta genes was amplified from genomic DNA with a multiplex PCR assay. On the Illumina HiSeq System, the amplified TCR beta libraries were sequenced as 87-base-pair reads. Per the original workflow: In a later analysis, roughly 80 million unique TCR beta chains were counted across the 666 repertoires, and around 10 million of these chains were shared by at least two donors. To remove PCR and sequencing errors, raw reads were error-corrected and collapsed into unique sequences using a nearest-neighbor algorithm that merged closely related sequences. CDR3 sequences were aligned to IMGT reference sequences to assign V, D and J gene segments. Each retained sequence needed at least a six-nucleotide match to both a V gene segment and a J gene segment. A rearrangement was called productive if the CDR3 had no stop codons and remained in frame with V and J, and every other rearrangement was called non-productive. Following IMGT convention, CDR3 was defined as the stretch from the second conserved V-encoded cysteine to the conserved J-encoded phenylalanine. The earlier analysis of 587 of the donors excluded sequences that lacked an unambiguous match to a single V gene segment. In an earlier analysis of a few hundred of the donors, V segments were called functional above 56.7% productive rearrangements and were called segregating when the between-donor standard deviation exceeded 5%. A statistical classification framework was built for diagnosing cytomegalovirus status from the catalog of TCR beta chain sequences. In a later analysis, V and J genes were assigned by comparing TCR nucleotide sequences against IMGT/GENE-DB human TR gene sequences. The TCRdist pipeline was used in a later analysis to assign CDR3 sequences and most-parsimonious VDJ recombination scenarios. In a later analysis, each TCR beta chain was defined by its CDR3 amino acid sequence together with its V-gene family, and reads lacking a unique V-gene family were excluded. To address suspected cross-contamination and a sequencing artifact, a later analysis removed around 600 highly shared, low-generation-probability nucleotide sequences. In a later analysis, a clonal expansion index for each public chain was calculated from normalized within-repertoire ranks of inferred template counts. In a later analysis, generation probabilities were computed with a VDJ recombination model fitted to out-of-frame rearrangements, and the resulting probabilities were checked against IGoR. In a later analysis, hypergeometric tests were used to score TCR-TCR, TCR-HLA and TCR-CMV co-occurrence, with a repertoire-size bias correction applied to TCR pairs. A later analysis estimated false discovery rates by permuting HLA or CMV assignments 20 times. In a later analysis, co-occurring TCRs were grouped with DBSCAN, and TCRdist sequence similarity was added when clustering was performed within HLA-allele-positive subsets. For co-occurrence clustering, repertoires with fewer than 30,000 or more than 120,000 public chains were excluded, along with a handful of repertoires with anomalous nucleotide sharing. TCRdb limited this immuneACCESS table to in-frame rearrangements with V and J called. A share of clones is missing; checked studies link under half to unresolved V genes, and the rest is unexplained. That table furnishes V, J and clone size, whereas the DNA furnished D and trimming. The record for this sample contains about 120,000 clones. The ten largest clones capture more than 3% of the sample.

The cohort consisted of hundreds of healthy bone marrow donors. Cohort members were all nominally healthy when sampled, although unrecorded immune exposures were likely present. The donor tested CMV seronegative, placing the donor among the 350 or so seronegative members of the cohort. A peripheral blood sample was provided by each donor, and peripheral blood mononuclear cells were used for TCR beta sequencing. The Qiagen DNeasy Blood Extraction Kit was used to extract genomic DNA from the blood cell samples. Trimming takes 2 bases off V and 2 bases off J; junction bases not matched to a gene: 7. The CDR3 contains 17 residues, cysteine and phenylalanine counted. Only the CDR3 part of the read is kept: 51 bases, read in frame from the first base. The germline V gene encodes CDR1 SGHVS and CDR2 FNYEAQ.

The sample taken for sequencing was PBMCs. The receptor was isolated from a young man in good health and CMV-seronegative. Recombination joined TRBV7-6 with TRBJ2-2; TRBD1 agrees with 8 junctional bases. The base sequence is TGTGCCAGCAGCTTACCCGACAGGGGCGCCAACACCGGGGAGCTGTTTTTT. Its translation is CASSLPDRGANTGELFF.